These 14 T cell receptor beta chains originate from one sample sequenced in a study of cytomegalovirus exposure and HLA in healthy donors. Primers for the PCR totalled 60 Vbeta and 13 Jbeta. Profiled with immunoSEQ multiplex PCR; TCRdb holds only in-frame clones, not every one. Among 110,000 to 150,000 clones listed, roughly four fifths were seen once. The sequenced sample was PBMCs. The receptors stem from a male donor in good health and CMV-seronegative.

The chain joins TRBV18 to TRBJ2-1; TRBD1 aligns across 8 bases. The CDR3 covers 12 residues. V shed 5 bases, J shed 8 bases, and the junction held 2 bases outside the gene matches. Germline values: CDR1 KGHSH, CDR2 LQKENI. The CDR3 DNA is TGTGCCAGCTCAACGGGACAGGATGAGCAGTTCTTC. Encoded protein: CASSTGQDEQFF.

The chain employs TRBV7-8 and TRBJ2-3; TRBD2 aligns across 12 bases. The CDR3 consists of 19 residues. V lost 3 bases and J lost 2; bases outside the gene matches: 12. The V gene's germline CDR1 is SGHVS and CDR2 FQNEAQ. The CDR3: CASSLGRRLAGATTDTQYF. CDR3 DNA sequence: TGTGCCAGCAGCTTGGGTAGGAGACTAGCGGGAGCTACCACAGATACGCAGTATTTT.

V usage is TRBV7-6 and J usage is TRBJ1-4; 8 bases agree with TRBD1. Trimming removed 5 bases from V and 0 bases from J; junction bases left unmatched: 8. From germline, CDR1 is SGHVS and CDR2 FNYEAQ. There are 17 residues in the CDR3. CDR3 region: CASSPRTGTTTNEKLFF. The CDR3 nucleotides read TGTGCCAGCAGCCCTCGGACAGGGACAACAACTAATGAAAAACTGTTTTTT.

The CDR3 coding sequence is TGTGCCAGCAGCCAGGACAGGGGTTCGAATCAGCCCCAGCATTTT. Protein product: CASSQDRGSNQPQHF. The V gene is TRBV5-8, the J gene TRBJ1-5; 9 bases align to TRBD1. V was clipped by 4 bases and J by 4 bases; unmatched bases: 6. This CDR3 is built from 15 residues. Germline assignment: CDR1 SGHTS and CDR2 YDEGEE.

This clone was seen a few times. The J gene is TRBJ2-3, the V gene TRBV5-1; tentative D call: TRBD1 (6 bases). Germline CDR1 is SGHRS and CDR2 is YFSETQ. The V gene lost 4 bases and the J gene lost 1 base, with 16 bases spanning the gap. The CDR3 runs 16 residues. As DNA, the CDR3 is TGCGCCAGCAGCCCGAGTACTTACAGGGGCACAGATACGCAGTATTTT. Protein product: CASSPSTYRGTDTQYF.

This chain connects TRBV6-5 to TRBJ1-4; TRBD1 agrees at 7 bases. This CDR3 spans 16 amino acids. Germline assignment: CDR1 MNHEY and CDR2 SVGAGI. The J segment lost 6 bases and the V segment lost 4 bases, leaving 11 bases of the junction unmatched. The CDR3 reads CASSSTPGTEYEKLFF. DNA of the CDR3: TGTGCCAGCAGTTCCACCCCCGGGACAGAGTATGAAAAACTGTTTTTT.

The J gene is TRBJ2-2, the V gene TRBV9; D may be TRBD2 (6 bases). There are 17 residues in the CDR3. V dropped 4 bases and J dropped 2 bases, with 18 bases sitting between them. Germline CDR1 is SGDLS and CDR2 is YYNGEE. CDR3 sequence: CASSTRFAGQNTGELFF. CDR3 in DNA: TGTGCCAGCAGCACTCGATTTGCGGGGCAAAACACCGGGGAGCTGTTTTTT.

CDR3 in DNA: TGCGCCAGCAGCCAAGATGGACAGGGGTCCTACAATGAGCAGTTCTTC. It encodes CASSQDGQGSYNEQFF. The rearrangement uses TRBV4-3 and TRBJ2-1; 9 bases agree with TRBD1. Germline V gives CDR1 LGHNA, CDR2 YSLEER. CDR3 length equals 16 residues. The V and J ends lost 0 bases and 1 base, in that order; junction bases with no gene match: 1.

The chain uses TRBV19 and TRBJ1-1; 9 bases line up with TRBD1. With V trimmed by 7 bases and J by 5 bases, 14 bases remained unmatched. The germline V gene has CDR1 LNHDA and CDR2 SQIVND (reference sequence). The CDR3 sequence is 16 residues long. CDR3 in amino acids: CASNSPEGQGRTEAFF. DNA of the CDR3: TGTGCCAGTAATTCTCCCGAGGGACAGGGAAGAACTGAAGCTTTCTTT.

The V call is TRBV5-1, the J call TRBJ2-3, with 8 bases aligning to TRBD1. Germline values: CDR1 SGHRS, CDR2 YFSETQ. The CDR3 is 15 amino acids. The V and J ends lost 3 bases and 5 bases, in that order; junction bases with no gene match: 8. CDR3 bases: TGCGCCAGCAGCTCCGGACAGGGTACCCGAGATACGCAGTATTTT. Protein: CASSSGQGTRDTQYF.

This chain uses TRBV5-6 with TRBJ1-1, with D uncertain. Trimming stripped 0 bases from V and 4 bases from J, with 13 bases between. Germline CDR1 is SGHDT and CDR2 is YYEEEE. This CDR3 has 15 residues. CDR3 bases: TGTGCCAGCAGCTTGGTCCCGATCAGAACCACTGAAGCTTTCTTT. Amino acids: CASSLVPIRTTEAFF.

V gene TRBV4-1 combines with J gene TRBJ1-1; TRBD1 aligns across 7 bases. CDR3 length equals 13 residues. V lost 4 bases, J lost 11 bases, and 10 bases stayed unmatched. Germline CDR1 and CDR2: MGHRA and YSYEKL. CDR3 sequence reads: CASSLKSGTDAFF. The CDR3 DNA is TGCGCCAGCAGCCTTAAGTCCGGGACAGATGCTTTCTTT.

In this sample, this clone turned up once. The chain employs TRBV7-3 and TRBJ1-4; TRBD1 agrees at 8 bases. This CDR3 region has 13 residues. Germline V gives CDR1 SGHTA, CDR2 FQGTGA. V shed 5 bases and J 10 bases; nucleotides not matched to a gene: 6. CDR3 DNA sequence: TGTGCCAGCAGCCTAGCACAGGGGGGAAAACTGTTTTTT. Protein sequence: CASSLAQGGKLFF.

J is TRBJ2-7 and V is TRBV6-5; possible D gene TRBD2, 5 bases. Germline V gives CDR1 MNHEY, CDR2 SVGAGI. Trimming stripped 0 bases from V and 2 bases from J, with 11 bases between. The CDR3 extends over 15 amino acids. The CDR3 DNA follows: TGTGCCAGCAGTTACTCGAGCGGAGATCCCTACGAGCAGTACTTC. As protein: CASSYSSGDPYEQYF.